This T cell receptor beta chain was identified during a study of blood T cell repertoires in COVID-19. Study as a whole: The study drew acute and convalescent COVID-19 samples from the United States, Italy and Spain. T cells, B-cell-depleted T cells, or PBMCs supplied cDNA or gDNA.

In the authors' methods: By means of reference gene primer amplification, nucleated cell counts were estimated. Here immunoSEQ multiplex PCR was the method, and the copy in TCRdb shows in-frame clones only, minus some. From that table come the V and J calls and clone size; the DNA was used to work out D and trimming. Among just under 300,000 clones listed, 70% to 90% were seen once. Concerning this clone itself: Other DNA sequences in the sample encode the same CDR3.

The TCR sequence derives from a man aged 70-80 years with acute or convalescent COVID-19. The sample comprised peripheral blood.

The chain's CDR3 is CASSQRGQPQHF. CDR3 nucleotide sequence: TGTGCCAGCAGCCAACGGGGACAGCCCCAGCATTTT. The V call is TRBV3-1 (or the pseudogene TRBV3-2), the J call TRBJ1-5; D unclear. V shed 2 bases and J shed 7 bases, with 6 bases lying between them. The CDR3 consists of 12 residues. The V gene's germline CDR1 is LGHDT and CDR2 YNNKEL (reference sequence).